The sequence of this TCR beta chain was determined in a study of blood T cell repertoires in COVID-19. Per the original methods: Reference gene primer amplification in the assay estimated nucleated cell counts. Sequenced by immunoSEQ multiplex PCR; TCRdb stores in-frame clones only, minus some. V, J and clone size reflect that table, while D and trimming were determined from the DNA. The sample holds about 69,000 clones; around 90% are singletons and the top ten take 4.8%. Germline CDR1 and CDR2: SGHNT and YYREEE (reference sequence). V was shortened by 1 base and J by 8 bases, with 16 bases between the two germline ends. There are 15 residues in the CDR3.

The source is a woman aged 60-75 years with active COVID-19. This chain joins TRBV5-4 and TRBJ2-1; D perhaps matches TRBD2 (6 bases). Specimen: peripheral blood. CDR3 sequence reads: CASSLFYGTGDEQFF. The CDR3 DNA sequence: TGTGCCAGCAGCTTGTTCTACGGGACGGGGGATGAGCAGTTCTTC.